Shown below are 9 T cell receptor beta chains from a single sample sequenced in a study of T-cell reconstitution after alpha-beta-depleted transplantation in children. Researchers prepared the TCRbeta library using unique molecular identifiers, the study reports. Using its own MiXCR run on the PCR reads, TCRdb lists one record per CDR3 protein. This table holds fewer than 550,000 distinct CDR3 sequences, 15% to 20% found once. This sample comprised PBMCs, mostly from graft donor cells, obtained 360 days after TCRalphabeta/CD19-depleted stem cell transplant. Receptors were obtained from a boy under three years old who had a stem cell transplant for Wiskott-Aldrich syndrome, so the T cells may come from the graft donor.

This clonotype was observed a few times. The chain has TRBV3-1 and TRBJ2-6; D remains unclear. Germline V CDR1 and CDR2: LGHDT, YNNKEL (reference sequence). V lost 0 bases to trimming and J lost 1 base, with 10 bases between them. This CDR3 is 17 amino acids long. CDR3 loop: CASSQDSAFSGANVLTF. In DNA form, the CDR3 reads TGTGCCAGCAGCCAAGACAGCGCATTTTCTGGGGCCAACGTCCTGACTTTC.

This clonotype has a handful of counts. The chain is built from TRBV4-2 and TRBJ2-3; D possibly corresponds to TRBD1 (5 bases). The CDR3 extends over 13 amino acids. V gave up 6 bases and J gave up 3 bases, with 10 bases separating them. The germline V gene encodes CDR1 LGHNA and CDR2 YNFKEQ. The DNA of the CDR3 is TGTGCCAGCAGGTCGACAGATACAGATACGCAGTATTTT. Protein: CASRSTDTDTQYF.

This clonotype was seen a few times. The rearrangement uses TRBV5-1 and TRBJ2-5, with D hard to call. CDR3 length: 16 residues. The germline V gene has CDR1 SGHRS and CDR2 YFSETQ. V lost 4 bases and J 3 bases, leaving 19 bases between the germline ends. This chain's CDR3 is CASSLAPAGPEETQYF. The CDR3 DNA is TGCGCCAGCAGCCTGGCCCCGGCCGGACCTGAAGAGACCCAGTACTTC.

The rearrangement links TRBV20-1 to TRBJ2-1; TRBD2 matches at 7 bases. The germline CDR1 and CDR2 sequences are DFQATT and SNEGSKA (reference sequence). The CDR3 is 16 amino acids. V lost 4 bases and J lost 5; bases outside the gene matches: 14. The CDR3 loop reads CSAISNWRGRHNEQFF. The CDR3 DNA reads TGCAGTGCTATCTCCAATTGGCGGGGGAGGCACAATGAGCAGTTCTTC.

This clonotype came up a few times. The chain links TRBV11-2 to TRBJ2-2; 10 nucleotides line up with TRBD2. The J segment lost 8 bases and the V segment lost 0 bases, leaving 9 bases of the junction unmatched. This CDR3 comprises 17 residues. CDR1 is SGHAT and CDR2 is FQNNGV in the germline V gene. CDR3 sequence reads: CASSLDRGAGGRGELFF. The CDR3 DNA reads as TGTGCCAGCAGCTTAGATCGGGGAGCGGGGGGGCGTGGGGAGCTGTTTTTT. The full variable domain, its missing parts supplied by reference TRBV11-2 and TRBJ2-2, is EAGVAQSPRYKIIEKRQSVAFWCNPISGHATLYWYQQILGQGPKLLIQFQNNGVVDDSQLPKDRFSAERLKGVDSTLKIQPAKLEDSAVYLCASSLDRGAGGRGELFFGEGSRLTVL.

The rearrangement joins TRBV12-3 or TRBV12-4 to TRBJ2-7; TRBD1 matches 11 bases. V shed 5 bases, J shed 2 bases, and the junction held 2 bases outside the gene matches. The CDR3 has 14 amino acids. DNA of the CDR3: TGTGCCAGCAGTCGGACAGGGGGCGCCTACGAGCAGTACTTC. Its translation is CASSRTGGAYEQYF.

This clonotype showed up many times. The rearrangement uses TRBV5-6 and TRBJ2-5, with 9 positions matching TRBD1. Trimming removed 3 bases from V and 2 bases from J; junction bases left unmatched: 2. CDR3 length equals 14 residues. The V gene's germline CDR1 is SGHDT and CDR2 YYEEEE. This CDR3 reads CASSSGTGQETQYF. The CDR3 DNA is TGTGCCAGCAGCTCAGGGACAGGGCAAGAGACCCAGTACTTC.

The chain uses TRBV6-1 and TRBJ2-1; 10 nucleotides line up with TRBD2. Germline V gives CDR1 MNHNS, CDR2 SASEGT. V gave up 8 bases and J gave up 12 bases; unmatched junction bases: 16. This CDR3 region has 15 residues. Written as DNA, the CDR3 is TGTGCCAGCTCCCGGACCAGCGGGAGGGCCCGAAGGCAGTTCTTC. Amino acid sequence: CASSRTSGRARRQFF.

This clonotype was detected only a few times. CDR3 nucleotides: TGTGCCACCAGCAGAAAGCGGGAGGGCCCCTACGAGCAGTACTTC. Its translation: CATSRKREGPYEQYF. J is TRBJ2-7 and V is TRBV15, with 10 bases lining up with TRBD2. The germline CDR1 and CDR2 sequences are LNHNV and YYDKDF (reference sequence). The length of the CDR3 is 15 residues. The junction had 3 bases not matched to a gene; V was cut back by 2 bases and J by 2 bases.